This TCR beta chain is from a study of blood T cell repertoires in COVID-19. For the study at large: Samples came from the United States, Italy and Spain, spanning acute and convalescent COVID-19. T cells, B-cell-depleted T cells, or PBMCs supplied cDNA or gDNA.

Seattle researchers signed up patients amid active infection and tracked them longitudinally. In the authors' methods: Estimation of nucleated cell counts was performed using reference gene primer amplification. Profiled with immunoSEQ multiplex PCR; TCRdb holds only in-frame clones, not every one. V and J calls and clone size are given by that table; D and trimming were obtained from the DNA. This table holds around 80,000 clones, roughly 85% found once. The CDR3 runs to 16 residues. Trimming cost V 0 bases and J 4 bases, with 15 bases left between them. Germline assignment: CDR1 MNHNS and CDR2 SASEGT.

Sequenced input: peripheral blood. The clonotype comes from a man aged 50-59 years with COVID-19, enrolled during active disease. The gene calls are TRBV6-1 and TRBJ2-5; maybe TRBD1 (6 bases). The CDR3 loop reads CASSEALGRGPETQYF. CDR3 in DNA: TGTGCCAGCAGTGAAGCGTTGGGCAGGGGACCAGAGACCCAGTACTTC.